The 29 T cell receptor beta chains given below trace back to one sample, sequenced in a study of beta chain features in type 1 diabetes. General study points: When Type 1 diabetes patients were examined, their TCRB CDR3s proved moderately but significantly shorter in all four CD4+ subsets.

The study reverse transcribed the entire isolated RNA, so it sequenced expressed TCRB transcripts. Produced via immunoSEQ multiplex PCR; TCRdb's table is partial and in-frame only. The sample lists roughly 100,000 clones, approximately 30% occurring once. These receptors have no identified antigens. The sample comprised central memory CD4+ T cells from blood. The receptors derive from a woman aged 18-35 years with type 1 diabetes.

This sequence joins TRBV2 and TRBJ2-2, with D maybe TRBD1 (6 bases). V lost 7 bases to trimming and J lost 3 bases, with 21 bases between them. Germline CDR1 SNHLY, CDR2 FYNNEI. The CDR3 sequence is 17 residues long. The CDR3 reads CASMRDRISVDTGELFF. The DNA of the CDR3 is TGTGCCAGCATGAGAGACAGGATAAGCGTGGACACCGGGGAGCTGTTTTTT.

This clone has just a few counts. This chain links TRBV5-1 with TRBJ2-3; a possible D gene is TRBD2 (6 bases). This CDR3 is 15 amino acids long. The V and J ends lost 1 base and 5 bases respectively, with 14 bases between them. CDR1 and CDR2 from the germline V gene are SGHRS and YFSETQ. The CDR3 nucleotides read TGCGCCAGCAGCTTGTACGTGGGAGGAGTAGATACGCAGTATTTT. It encodes CASSLYVGGVDTQYF.

V usage is TRBV5-1 and J usage is TRBJ2-3; 15 nucleotides align to TRBD2. The CDR3 consists of 18 residues. The V gene end was trimmed by 0 bases and the J gene end by 4 bases; junction bases not matched to a gene: 6. Looked up from germline, CDR1 is SGHRS and CDR2 is YFSETQ. DNA for the CDR3: TGCGCCAGCAGCTTGGGGACTAGCGGGAGGGCCGGCGCAGATACGCAGTATTTT. Translation gives CASSLGTSGRAGADTQYF.

The CDR3 sequence: CASSYRGGSNTEAFF. The CDR3 bases are TGTGCCAGCAGTTACAGAGGTGGGTCGAACACTGAAGCTTTCTTT. This chain uses TRBV6-6 with TRBJ1-1, with no clear D. The CDR3 extends over 15 amino acids. V was shortened by 2 bases and J by 1 base, with 11 bases between the two germline ends. Germline CDR1 and CDR2: MNHNY and SVGAGI (reference sequence).

The chain is built from TRBV7-8 and TRBJ2-5, with D possibly TRBD1 on 6 matching bases. Trimming shortened V by 5 bases and J by 3 bases, and 13 bases separated the two germline ends. The CDR3 loop spans 14 amino acids. Germline V CDR1 and CDR2: SGHVS, FQNEAQ. In nucleotides, the CDR3 is TGTGCCAGCAGCAGGCGGACAGTGAAAGAGACCCAGTACTTC. It specifies CASSRRTVKETQYF.

This clone has only a few counts. The chain combines TRBV7-2 with TRBJ2-7; D call uncertain. V lost 1 base, J lost 4 bases, and 14 bases lay in between. Germline V CDR1 and CDR2: SGHTA, FQGNSA. There are 15 residues in the CDR3. The CDR3 DNA reads as TGTGCCAGCAGCTTAGGCGATTTAGCCGCATACGAGCAGTACTTC. This codes for CASSLGDLAAYEQYF. Full variable domain (missing parts from reference TRBV7-2 and TRBJ2-7): GAGVSQSPSNKVTEKGKDVELRCDPISGHTALYWYRQSLGQGLEFLIYFQGNSAPDKSGLPSDRFSAERTGGSVSTLTIQRTQQEDSAVYLCASSLGDLAAYEQYFGPGTRLTVT.

This clone was observed a handful of times. The V gene is TRBV6-6, the J gene TRBJ1-1, with no clear D. CDR1 is MNHNY and CDR2 is SVGAGI in the germline V gene (reference sequence). Trimming pared 7 bases from V and 5 bases from J, leaving 8 bases between. CDR3 length: 11 amino acids. The CDR3 DNA reads TGTGCCAGCATGAGGGAAACTGAAGCTTTCTTT. Its protein product is CASMRETEAFF.

In its sample, this clone was seen a few times. V is TRBV7-3 and J is TRBJ2-1; 7 nucleotides align to TRBD2. The CDR3 consists of 19 residues. Trimming at V came to 5 bases and at J to 0 bases, leaving 16 bases not matched to a gene. Germline loops: CDR1 SGHTA, CDR2 FQGTGA. CDR3 loop: CASSPQAGGSLLSYNEQFF. CDR3 coding DNA: TGTGCCAGCAGCCCACAGGCGGGCGGGAGTTTACTCTCCTACAATGAGCAGTTCTTC.

CDR3 sequence (DNA): TGTGCCAGCAGTGGTCACTTGAGCTCTGGAAACACCATATATTTT. Its protein is CASSGHLSSGNTIYF. The rearrangement uses TRBV25-1 and TRBJ1-3; D unresolved. Trimming cost V 4 bases and J 0 bases, with 10 bases left between them. The CDR3 sequence is 15 residues long. The germline gives CDR1 MGHDK, CDR2 SYGVNS. Full variable domain (rest looked up from reference TRBV25-1 and TRBJ1-3): EADIYQTPRYLVIGTGKKITLECSQTMGHDKMYWYQQDPGMELHLIHYSYGVNSTEKGDLSSESTVSRIRTEHFPLTLESARPSHTSQYLCASSGHLSSGNTIYFGEGSWLTVV.

The gene calls are TRBV9 and TRBJ2-5; no reliable D call. CDR1 is SGDLS, CDR2 YYNGEE, per germline. The germline V and J ends were trimmed by 3 bases and 1 base, with 10 bases remaining between them. This CDR3 is built from 14 residues. The CDR3 region is CASSARQSQETQYF. In DNA form, the CDR3 reads TGTGCCAGCAGCGCCCGACAATCCCAAGAGACCCAGTACTTC.

This chain links TRBV11-2 with TRBJ1-4, with a possible D match to TRBD1 (6 bases). Looked up from germline, CDR1 is SGHAT and CDR2 is FQNNGV. The ends were cut back, 3 bases at V and 3 bases at J, with 8 bases in the middle. The CDR3 sequence is 14 residues long. This CDR3 reads CASSFGGPNEKLFF. In DNA, the CDR3 is TGTGCCAGCAGCTTTGGGGGCCCTAATGAAAAACTGTTTTTT.

The V gene is TRBV11-3, the J gene TRBJ1-4; no firm D call. Germline V gene data show CDR1 as SGHNT and CDR2 as YENEEA. V was pared by 3 bases and J by 4 bases, with 15 bases between. The length of the CDR3 is 16 residues. This CDR3 reads CASSFGGQSLNEKLFF. Here the CDR3 DNA reads TGTGCCAGCAGCTTTGGAGGGCAGAGCCTTAATGAAAAACTGTTTTTT.

In the case of this clone: Other nucleotide sequences in the sample specify the same CDR3. The J gene is TRBJ2-7, the V gene TRBV29-1; 9 nucleotides agree with TRBD1. V lost 5 bases and J lost 2; bases outside the gene matches: 1. This CDR3 comprises 12 residues. CDR1 SQVTM and CDR2 ANQGSEA come from the germline V gene. The CDR3 bases are TGCAGCGTTAGACAGGGGGCCTACGAGCAGTACTTC. Residues: CSVRQGAYEQYF.

This clone came up a few times. CDR3 coding DNA: TGTGCCAGCAGTCGGATGGACAGACTCTATGGCTACACCTTC. Amino acid sequence: CASSRMDRLYGYTF. The chain couples TRBV28 to TRBJ1-2; a weak D match, TRBD1 (6 bases). Trimming took off 5 bases at V and 4 bases at J, with 14 bases between the two ends. The CDR3 spans 14 residues. Germline CDR1 and CDR2: MDHEN and SYDVKM.

This clone was observed a few times. The junction and the germline gene differ at one end; a read error may be behind it. The rearrangement uses TRBV5-4 and TRBJ2-1; 10 positions match TRBD2. Germline CDR1 is SGHNT and CDR2 is YYREEE (reference sequence). This CDR3 is built from 15 residues. The CDR3 nucleotides are TGCGCCAGCAGCCTCAAAGCGGGAGGGGGCAATGAGCAGTTCTTC. Protein product: CASSLKAGGGNEQFF.

V gene TRBV27 combines with J gene TRBJ2-1; D not resolved. The V gene's germline CDR1 is MNHEY and CDR2 SMNVEV (reference sequence). V lost 3 bases and J 0 bases, leaving 9 bases between the germline ends. The CDR3 is 15 residues long. This chain's CDR3 is CASSLQLSSYNEQFF. CDR3 in DNA: TGTGCCAGCAGTTTGCAACTAAGCTCCTACAATGAGCAGTTCTTC.

This clone was found a few times. The chain's CDR3 is CASSQLGQRGNTGELFF. DNA of the CDR3: TGTGCCAGCAGCCAACTAGGACAGAGGGGGAACACCGGGGAGCTGTTTTTT. The chain couples TRBV14 to TRBJ2-2, with D perhaps matching TRBD1 (6 bases). The ends were cut back, 2 bases at V and 1 base at J, with 14 bases in the middle. The germline CDR1 and CDR2 sequences are SGHDN and FVKESK. The CDR3 sequence is 17 residues long.

This clone has only one observation. This chain links TRBV5-4 with TRBJ2-1; D perhaps matches TRBD2 (6 bases). The CDR3 extends over 15 amino acids. V was shortened by 4 bases and J by 2 bases, with 13 bases between the two germline ends. Germline V gene lookup returns CDR1 SGHNT and CDR2 YYREEE (reference sequence). CDR3 in DNA: TGTGCCAGCAGCACCGGGGGACTGGCCTACAATGAGCAGTTCTTC. The encoded protein is CASSTGGLAYNEQFF.

This clone has only a few counts. The chain uses TRBV2 and TRBJ2-3; 7 bases agree with TRBD2. The V segment lost 7 bases and the J segment 2 bases; nucleotides outside the gene matches: 6. Germline CDR1 reads SNHLY; CDR2 reads FYNNEI. The CDR3 runs 14 residues. The CDR3 DNA reads as TGTGCCAGCAAAAAAGCGGGGTCCACAGATACGCAGTATTTT. It yields the protein CASKKAGSTDTQYF.

The J gene is TRBJ2-1, the V gene TRBV5-1, with D unresolved. CDR3 length: 13 amino acids. Germline-derived CDR1 and CDR2 are SGHRS and YFSETQ. With 4 bases removed from V and 4 bases from J, the gap between germline ends came to 9 bases. The CDR3 spells CASSANSYNEQFF. The CDR3 bases are TGCGCCAGCAGCGCTAACAGTTACAATGAGCAGTTCTTC.

This clone has a handful of counts. The V call is TRBV5-4, the J call TRBJ2-3; maybe TRBD1 (5 bases). This CDR3 has 13 amino acids. The germline V and J ends were trimmed by 4 bases and 4 bases, with 10 bases remaining between them. The germline V gene encodes CDR1 SGHNT and CDR2 YYREEE (reference sequence). The CDR3 loop reads CASSQDTSDTQYF. DNA for the CDR3: TGTGCCAGCAGCCAGGACACCTCAGATACGCAGTATTTT.

The V gene is TRBV10-2, the J gene TRBJ2-3; D unresolved. Per the germline V gene, CDR1 is WSHSY and CDR2 is SAAADI. The CDR3 is 13 amino acids. Trimming left V 3 bases short and J 2 bases short, with 6 bases between. The CDR3 region is CASSEAITDTQYF. For the CDR3, the DNA is TGCGCCAGCAGTGAAGCCATCACAGATACGCAGTATTTT.

This clone occurred a few times. The chain recombines TRBV5-6 with TRBJ1-5, with 11 bases lining up with TRBD1. V lost 3 bases, J lost 2 bases, and 13 bases stayed unmatched. In germline, CDR1 is SGHDT, CDR2 YYEEEE. The CDR3 runs 19 residues. CDR3 sequence reads: CASSSTLDRGRGGNQPQHF. DNA of the CDR3: TGTGCCAGCAGCTCGACCCTGGACAGGGGGCGCGGTGGCAATCAGCCCCAGCATTTT.

V and J are TRBV5-1 and TRBJ1-5, with D perhaps TRBD1 (6 bases). The CDR3 spans 18 residues. The germline CDR1 and CDR2 sequences are SGHRS and YFSETQ. V lost 4 bases and J 1 base, leaving 21 bases between the germline ends. Here the CDR3 reads CASSPGHSIPSSNQPQHF. CDR3 sequence (DNA): TGCGCCAGCAGCCCGGGACACAGCATACCCTCGAGCAATCAGCCCCAGCATTTT.

This clone was seen a few times. The gene calls are TRBV5-4 and TRBJ2-1; 16 bases line up with TRBD2. Looked up from germline, CDR1 is SGHNT and CDR2 is YYREEE (reference sequence). V trimming: 3 bases; J trimming: 6 bases; junction bases outside the gene matches: 9. CDR3 size: 18 residues. The CDR3 sequence: CASSSTGTSGRALNEQFF. DNA for the CDR3: TGTGCCAGCAGCTCAACCGGGACTAGCGGGAGGGCCCTCAATGAGCAGTTCTTC.

This clone was picked up a small number of times. The V gene is TRBV28, the J gene TRBJ2-1, with 7 bases identical to TRBD1. This CDR3 is built from 12 residues. V trimming: 6 bases; J trimming: 6 bases; junction bases outside the gene matches: 2. Germline lookup yields CDR1 MDHEN and CDR2 SYDVKM. This CDR3 is CASRGTANEQFF. CDR3 DNA sequence: TGTGCCAGCAGGGGGACAGCCAATGAGCAGTTCTTC. The complete variable domain, with remaining parts taken from reference TRBV28 and TRBJ2-1, reads DVKVTQSSRYLVKRTGEKVFLECVQDMDHENMFWYRQDPGLGLRLIYFSYDVKMKEKGDIPEGYSVSREKKERFSLILESASTNQTSMYLCASRGTANEQFFGPGTRLTVL.

This clone was counted a few times. J is TRBJ2-5 and V is TRBV5-4; D is perhaps TRBD1 (6 bases). Germline CDR1 and CDR2: SGHNT and YYREEE (reference sequence). Between the trimmed V and J ends, which lost 1 base and 5 bases, there was a span of 18 bases. The CDR3 contains 16 residues. The CDR3 sequence is CASSLRAGVSSETQYF. The CDR3 region has the DNA TGTGCCAGCAGCTTGAGGGCAGGGGTTTCCTCGGAGACCCAGTACTTC.

In this sample, this clone turned up a few times. CDR3 in amino acids: CASSRSPGPDNEQFF. CDR3 coding DNA: TGCGCCAGCAGCCGCTCCCCTGGCCCCGACAATGAGCAGTTCTTC. The V gene is TRBV5-1, the J gene TRBJ2-1; D gene unclear. The CDR3 extends over 15 amino acids. Germline V gene lookup returns CDR1 SGHRS and CDR2 YFSETQ. Trimming took off 4 bases at V and 5 bases at J, with 16 bases between the two ends. The variable domain in full, completed from reference TRBV5-1 and TRBJ2-1, reads KAGVTQTPRYLIKTRGQQVTLSCSPISGHRSVSWYQQTPGQGLQFLFEYFSETQRNKGNFPGRFSGRQFSNSRSEMNVSTLELGDSALYLCASSRSPGPDNEQFFGPGTRLTVL.

V is TRBV21-1 and J is TRBJ2-1; the table assigns TRBD2, which was not confirmed against the DNA. TRBV21-1 is given as a pseudogene. This CDR3 region has 16 residues. Written as DNA, the CDR3 is TGTGCCAGCAGCAAAGACCGGGACTTATCGGACAATGAGCAGTTCTTC. Translated: CASSKDRDLSDNEQFF.